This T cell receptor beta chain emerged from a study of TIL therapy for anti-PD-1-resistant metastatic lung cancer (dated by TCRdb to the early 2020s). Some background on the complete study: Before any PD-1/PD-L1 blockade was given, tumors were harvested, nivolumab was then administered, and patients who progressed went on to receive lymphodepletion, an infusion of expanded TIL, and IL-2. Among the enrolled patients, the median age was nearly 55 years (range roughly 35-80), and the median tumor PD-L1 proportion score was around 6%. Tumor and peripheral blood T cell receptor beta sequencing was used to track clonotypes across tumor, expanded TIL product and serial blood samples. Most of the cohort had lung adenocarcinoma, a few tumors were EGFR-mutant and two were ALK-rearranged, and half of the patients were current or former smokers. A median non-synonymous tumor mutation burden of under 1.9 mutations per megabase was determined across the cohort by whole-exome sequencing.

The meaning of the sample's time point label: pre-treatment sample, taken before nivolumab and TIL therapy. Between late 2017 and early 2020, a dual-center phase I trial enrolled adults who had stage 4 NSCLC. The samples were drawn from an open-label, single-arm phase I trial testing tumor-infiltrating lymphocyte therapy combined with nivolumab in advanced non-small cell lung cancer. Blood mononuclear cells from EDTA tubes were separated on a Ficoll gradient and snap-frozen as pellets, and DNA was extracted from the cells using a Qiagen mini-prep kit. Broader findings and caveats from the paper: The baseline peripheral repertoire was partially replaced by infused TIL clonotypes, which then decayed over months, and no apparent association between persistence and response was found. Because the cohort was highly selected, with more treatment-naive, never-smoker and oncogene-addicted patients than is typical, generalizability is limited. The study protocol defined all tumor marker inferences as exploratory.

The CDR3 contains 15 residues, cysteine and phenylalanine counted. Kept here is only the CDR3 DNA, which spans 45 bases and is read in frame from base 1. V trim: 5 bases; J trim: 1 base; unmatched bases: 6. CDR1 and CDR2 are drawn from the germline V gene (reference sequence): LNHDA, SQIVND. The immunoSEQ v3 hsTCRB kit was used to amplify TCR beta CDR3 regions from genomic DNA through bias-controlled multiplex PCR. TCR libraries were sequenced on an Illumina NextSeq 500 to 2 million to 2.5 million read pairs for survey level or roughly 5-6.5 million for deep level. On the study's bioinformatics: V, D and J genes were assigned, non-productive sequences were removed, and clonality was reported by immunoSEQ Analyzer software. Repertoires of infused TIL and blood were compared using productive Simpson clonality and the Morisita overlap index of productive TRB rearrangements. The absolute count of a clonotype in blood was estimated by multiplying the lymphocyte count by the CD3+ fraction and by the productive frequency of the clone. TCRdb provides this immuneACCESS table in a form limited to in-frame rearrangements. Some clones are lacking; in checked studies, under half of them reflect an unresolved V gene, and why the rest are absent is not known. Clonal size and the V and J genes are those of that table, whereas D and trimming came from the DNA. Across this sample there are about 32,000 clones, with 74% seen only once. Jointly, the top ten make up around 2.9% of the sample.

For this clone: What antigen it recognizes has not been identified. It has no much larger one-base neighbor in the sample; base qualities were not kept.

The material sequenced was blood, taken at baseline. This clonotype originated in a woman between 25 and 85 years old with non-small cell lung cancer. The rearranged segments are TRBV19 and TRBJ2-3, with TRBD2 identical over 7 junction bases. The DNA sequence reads TGTGCCAGTAGTCCCCTAGCGGCGGGCACAGATACGCAGTATTTT. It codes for CASSPLAAGTDTQYF.